A selection of T cell receptor beta chains follows, all from one sample in a study of beta chain features in type 1 diabetes. The assay was immunoSEQ multiplex PCR, and TCRdb's table has in-frame clones only and misses some. Of roughly 350,000 clones in the sample, 9.6% were seen once. Sequencing was carried out using central memory CD4+ T cells from blood. The receptors stem from a man aged 30 to 45 with type 1 diabetes. Each CDR3 is given with its conserved first and last residue. A D gene is named only where the DNA matches it firmly. The size entry is marked missing in some rows and otherwise reads once, few, many or a size class.

d_call,j_call,clone_size,v_call,cdr3_aa,cdr3_nt
TRBD1,TRBJ2-2,many,TRBV7-8,CASSLAGGTGSTGELFF,TGTGCCAGCAGCTTAGCAGGGGGGACAGGGAGCACCGGGGAGCTGTTTTTT
-,TRBJ2-4,many,TRBV4-1,CASSQPPGFGAKNIQYF,TGCGCCAGCAGCCAACCTCCAGGGTTTGGCGCCAAAAACATTCAGTACTTC
TRBD2,TRBJ2-2,many,TRBV14,CASSLAGGTGELFF,TGTGCCAGCAGCCTCGCGGGAGGAACCGGGGAGCTGTTTTTT
TRBD2,TRBJ2-1,few,TRBV11-2,CASRPPGLAGGGKQFF,TGTGCCAGTCGTCCCCCGGGACTAGCGGGAGGAGGGAAGCAGTTCTTC
-,TRBJ1-5,-,TRBV29-1,CSVSVNRDQPQHF,TGCAGCGTTAGCGTAAACAGGGATCAGCCCCAGCATTTT
-,TRBJ1-5,-,TRBV7-8,CASSLGYGGRLGNQPQHF,TGTGCCAGCAGCTTAGGCTATGGAGGGAGGTTGGGGAATCAGCCCCAGCATTTT
-,TRBJ2-1,-,TRBV4-2,CASSQVDRTTGNEQFF,TGTGCCAGCAGCCAAGTTGACAGAACAACGGGGAATGAGCAGTTCTTC
TRBD2,TRBJ2-3,-,TRBV5-1,CASSLGTRPTDTQYF,TGCGCCAGCAGCTTGGGGACTAGACCCACAGATACGCAGTATTTT
TRBD2,TRBJ2-1,few,TRBV6-6,CASSYLSSGSGNEQFF,TGTGCCAGCAGTTACCTGTCTAGCGGGAGCGGCAATGAGCAGTTCTTC
-,TRBJ2-5,few,TRBV5-1,CASSLAGEAQETQYF,TGCGCCAGCAGCTTGGCGGGGGAGGCCCAAGAGACCCAGTACTTC
-,TRBJ1-1,-,TRBV25-1,CASTPGQWMNTEAFF,TGTGCCAGCACCCCCGGTCAGTGGATGAACACTGAAGCTTTCTTT